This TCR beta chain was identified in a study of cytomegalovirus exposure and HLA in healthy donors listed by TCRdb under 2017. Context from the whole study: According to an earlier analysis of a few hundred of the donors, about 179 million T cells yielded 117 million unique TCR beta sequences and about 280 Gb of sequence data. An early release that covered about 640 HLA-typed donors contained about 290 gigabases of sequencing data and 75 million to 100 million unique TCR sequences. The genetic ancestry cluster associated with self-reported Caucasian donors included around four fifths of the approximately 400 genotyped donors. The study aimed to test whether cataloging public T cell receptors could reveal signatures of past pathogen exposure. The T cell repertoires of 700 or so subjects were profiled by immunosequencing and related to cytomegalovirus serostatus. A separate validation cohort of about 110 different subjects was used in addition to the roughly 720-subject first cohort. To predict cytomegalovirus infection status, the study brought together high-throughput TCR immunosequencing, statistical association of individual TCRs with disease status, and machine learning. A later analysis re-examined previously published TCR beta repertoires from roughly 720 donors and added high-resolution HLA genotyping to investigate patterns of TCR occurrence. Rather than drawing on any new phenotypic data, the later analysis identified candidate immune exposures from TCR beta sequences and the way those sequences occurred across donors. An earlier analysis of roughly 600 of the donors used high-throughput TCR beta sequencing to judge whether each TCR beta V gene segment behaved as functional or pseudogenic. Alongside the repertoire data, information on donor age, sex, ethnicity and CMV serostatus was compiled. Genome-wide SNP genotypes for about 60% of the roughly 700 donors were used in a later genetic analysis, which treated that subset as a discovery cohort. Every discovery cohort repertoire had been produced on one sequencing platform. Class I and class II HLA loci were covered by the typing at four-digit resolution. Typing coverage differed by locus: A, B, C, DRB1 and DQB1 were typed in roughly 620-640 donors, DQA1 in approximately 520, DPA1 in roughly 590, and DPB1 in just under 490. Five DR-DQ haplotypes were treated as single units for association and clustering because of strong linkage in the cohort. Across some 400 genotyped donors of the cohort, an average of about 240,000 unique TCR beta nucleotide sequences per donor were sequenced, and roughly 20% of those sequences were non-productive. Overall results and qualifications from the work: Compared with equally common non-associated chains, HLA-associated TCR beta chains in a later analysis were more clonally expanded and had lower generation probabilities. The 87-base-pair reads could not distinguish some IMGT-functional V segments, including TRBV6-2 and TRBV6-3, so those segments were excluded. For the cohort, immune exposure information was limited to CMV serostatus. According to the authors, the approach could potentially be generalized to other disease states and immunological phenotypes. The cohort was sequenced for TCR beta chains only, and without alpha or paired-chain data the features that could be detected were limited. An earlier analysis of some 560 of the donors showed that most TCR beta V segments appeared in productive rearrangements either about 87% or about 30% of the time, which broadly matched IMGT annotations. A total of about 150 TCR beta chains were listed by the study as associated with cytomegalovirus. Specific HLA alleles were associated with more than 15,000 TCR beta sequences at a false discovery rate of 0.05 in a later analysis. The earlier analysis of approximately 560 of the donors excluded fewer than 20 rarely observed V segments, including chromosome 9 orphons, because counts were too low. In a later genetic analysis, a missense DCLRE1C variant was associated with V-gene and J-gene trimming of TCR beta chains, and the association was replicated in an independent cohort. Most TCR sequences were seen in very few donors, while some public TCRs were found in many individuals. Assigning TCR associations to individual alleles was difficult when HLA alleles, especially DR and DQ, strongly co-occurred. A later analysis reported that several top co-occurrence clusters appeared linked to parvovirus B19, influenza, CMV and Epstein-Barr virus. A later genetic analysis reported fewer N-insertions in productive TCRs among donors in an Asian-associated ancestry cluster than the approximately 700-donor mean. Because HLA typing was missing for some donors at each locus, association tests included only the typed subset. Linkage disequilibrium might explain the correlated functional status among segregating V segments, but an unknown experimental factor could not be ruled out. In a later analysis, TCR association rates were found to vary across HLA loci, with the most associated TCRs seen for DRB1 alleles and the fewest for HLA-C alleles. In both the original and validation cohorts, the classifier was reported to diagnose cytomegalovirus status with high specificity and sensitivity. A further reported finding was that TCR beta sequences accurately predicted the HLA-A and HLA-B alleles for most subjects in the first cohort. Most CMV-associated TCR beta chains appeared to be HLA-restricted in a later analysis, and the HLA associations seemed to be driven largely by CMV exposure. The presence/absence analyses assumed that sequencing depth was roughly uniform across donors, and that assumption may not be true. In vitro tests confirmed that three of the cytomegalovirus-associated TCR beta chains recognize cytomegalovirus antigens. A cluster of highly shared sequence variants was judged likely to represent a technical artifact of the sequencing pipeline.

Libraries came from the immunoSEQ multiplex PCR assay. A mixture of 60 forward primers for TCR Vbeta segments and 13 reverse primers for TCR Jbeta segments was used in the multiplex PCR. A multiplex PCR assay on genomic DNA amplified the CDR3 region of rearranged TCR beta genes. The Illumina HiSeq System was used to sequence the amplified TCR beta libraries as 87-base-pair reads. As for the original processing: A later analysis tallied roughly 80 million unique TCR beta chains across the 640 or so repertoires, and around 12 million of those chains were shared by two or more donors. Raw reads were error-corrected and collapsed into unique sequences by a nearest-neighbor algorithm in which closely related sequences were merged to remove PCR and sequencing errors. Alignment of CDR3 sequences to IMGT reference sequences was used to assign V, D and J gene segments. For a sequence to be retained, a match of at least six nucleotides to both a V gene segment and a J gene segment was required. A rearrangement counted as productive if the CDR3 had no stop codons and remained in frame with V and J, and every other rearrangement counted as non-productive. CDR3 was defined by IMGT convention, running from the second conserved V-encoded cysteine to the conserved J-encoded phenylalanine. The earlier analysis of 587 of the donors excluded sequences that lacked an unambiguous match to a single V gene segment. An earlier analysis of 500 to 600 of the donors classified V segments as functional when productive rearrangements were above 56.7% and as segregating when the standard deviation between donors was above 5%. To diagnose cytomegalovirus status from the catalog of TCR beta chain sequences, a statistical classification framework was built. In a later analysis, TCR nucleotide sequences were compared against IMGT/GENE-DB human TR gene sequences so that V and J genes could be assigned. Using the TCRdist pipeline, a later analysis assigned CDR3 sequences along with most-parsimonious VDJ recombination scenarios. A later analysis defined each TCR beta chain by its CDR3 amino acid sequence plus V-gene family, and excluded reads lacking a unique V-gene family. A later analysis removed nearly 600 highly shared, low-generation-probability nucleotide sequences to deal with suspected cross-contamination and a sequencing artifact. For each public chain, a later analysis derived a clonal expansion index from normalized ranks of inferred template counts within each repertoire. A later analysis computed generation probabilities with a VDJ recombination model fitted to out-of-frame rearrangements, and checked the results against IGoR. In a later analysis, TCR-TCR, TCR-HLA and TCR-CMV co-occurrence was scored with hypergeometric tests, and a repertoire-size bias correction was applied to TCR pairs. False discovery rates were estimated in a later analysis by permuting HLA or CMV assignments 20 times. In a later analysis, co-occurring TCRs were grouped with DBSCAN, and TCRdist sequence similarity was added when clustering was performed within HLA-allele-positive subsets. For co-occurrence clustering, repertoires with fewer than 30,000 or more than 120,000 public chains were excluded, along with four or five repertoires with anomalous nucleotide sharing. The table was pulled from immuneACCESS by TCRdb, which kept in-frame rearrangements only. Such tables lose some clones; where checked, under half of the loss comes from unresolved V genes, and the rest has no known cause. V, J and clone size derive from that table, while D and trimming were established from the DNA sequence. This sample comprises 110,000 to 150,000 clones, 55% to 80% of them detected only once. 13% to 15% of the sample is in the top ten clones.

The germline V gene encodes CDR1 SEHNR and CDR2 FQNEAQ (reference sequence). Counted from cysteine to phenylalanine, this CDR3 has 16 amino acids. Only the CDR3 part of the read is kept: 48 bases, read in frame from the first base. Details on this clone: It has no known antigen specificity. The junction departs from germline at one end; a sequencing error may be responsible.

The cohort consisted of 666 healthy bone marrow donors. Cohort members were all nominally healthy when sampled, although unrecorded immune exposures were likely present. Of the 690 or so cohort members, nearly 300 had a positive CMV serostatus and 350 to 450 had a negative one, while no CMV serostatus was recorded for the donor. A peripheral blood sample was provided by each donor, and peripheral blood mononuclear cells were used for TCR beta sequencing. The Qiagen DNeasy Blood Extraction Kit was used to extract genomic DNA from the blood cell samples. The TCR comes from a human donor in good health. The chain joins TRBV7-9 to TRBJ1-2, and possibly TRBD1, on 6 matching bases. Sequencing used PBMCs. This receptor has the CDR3 CSSRPGTGQTNYGYTF. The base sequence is TGTTCCAGCAGACCCGGGACGGGACAAACTAACTATGGCTACACCTTC.